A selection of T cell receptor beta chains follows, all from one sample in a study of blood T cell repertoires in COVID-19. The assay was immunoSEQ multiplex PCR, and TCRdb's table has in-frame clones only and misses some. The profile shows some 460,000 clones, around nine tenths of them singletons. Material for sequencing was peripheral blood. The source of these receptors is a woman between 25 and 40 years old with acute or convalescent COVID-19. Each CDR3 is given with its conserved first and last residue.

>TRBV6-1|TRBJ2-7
CASSELGQGPYEQYF
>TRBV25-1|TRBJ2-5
CASSGPAQGRNKETQYF
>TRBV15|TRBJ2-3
CATSRDTGTITDTQYF
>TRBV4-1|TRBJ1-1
CASSQDQRGHTEAFF
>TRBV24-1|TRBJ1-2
CATSDFPRGYGYTF
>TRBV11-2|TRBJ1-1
CASRTPFKGNPEAFF
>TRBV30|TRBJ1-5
CAWGRGGGQPQHF
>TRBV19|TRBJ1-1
CASSVQGTNTEAFF
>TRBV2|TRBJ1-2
CASNRGQYGYTF
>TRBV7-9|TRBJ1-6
CASSVGTGLDSPLHF
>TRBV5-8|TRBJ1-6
CASSLEGEGYNSPLHF
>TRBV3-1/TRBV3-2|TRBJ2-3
CASSQDLPSREGTDTQYF
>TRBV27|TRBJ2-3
CASSLVAGGRGDTQYF
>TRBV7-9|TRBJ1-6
CASSPTDRRDSPLHF
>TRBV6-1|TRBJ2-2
CASSEAVTGVGELFF
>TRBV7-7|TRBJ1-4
CASSLGANEKLFF
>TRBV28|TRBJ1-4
CASSLLVGSEKLFF
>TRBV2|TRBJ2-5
CASTLLREGETQYF
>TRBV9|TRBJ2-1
CASSAQLAGGLGEQFF
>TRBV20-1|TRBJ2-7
CSASPAGAYEQYF
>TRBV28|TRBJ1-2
CASGTGEVTSYGYTF
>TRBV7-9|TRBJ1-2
CASSHRTGIGYTF
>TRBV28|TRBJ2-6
CASSLRAGKSSGANVLTF
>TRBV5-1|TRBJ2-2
CASSLDGTNTGELFF
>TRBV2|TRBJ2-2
CASSVRGYTGELFF
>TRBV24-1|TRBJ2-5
CATSDLDRGIETQYF
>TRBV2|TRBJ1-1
CASTASRGTEAFF
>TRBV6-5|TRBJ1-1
CASRTGGLQAFF
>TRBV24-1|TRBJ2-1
CATQDRGYYEQFF
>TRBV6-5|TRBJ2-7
CASSLTDTAYEQYF
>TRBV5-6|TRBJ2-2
CASSSKRGESTGELFF
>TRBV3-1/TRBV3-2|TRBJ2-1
CASSHHAGRTGGLNEQFF
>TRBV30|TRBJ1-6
CAWTQTRQVNSPLHF
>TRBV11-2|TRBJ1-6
CASSLRSNNSPLHF
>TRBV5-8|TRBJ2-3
CASSLFLAGIVDTQYF
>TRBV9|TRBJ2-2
CASSVEGWGTAGELFF
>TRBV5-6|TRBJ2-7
CASSLGGQQYF
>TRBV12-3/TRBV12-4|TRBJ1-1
CASSLQKNTEAFF
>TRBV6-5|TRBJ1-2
CASSPFEGRGYTF
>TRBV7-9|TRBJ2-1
CASSPFRDNEQFF
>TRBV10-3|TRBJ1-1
CAITMGGVNTEAFF
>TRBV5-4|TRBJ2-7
CASSPGGGAEQYF
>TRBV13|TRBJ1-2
CASSLASGASWYGYTF
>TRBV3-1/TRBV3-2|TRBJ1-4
CASSQRTGGNEKLFF
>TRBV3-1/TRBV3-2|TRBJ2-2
CASSLRTSGSTGELFF
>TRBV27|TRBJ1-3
CASRSFSGNTIYF
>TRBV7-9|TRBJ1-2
CASSLAGGGTYGYTF
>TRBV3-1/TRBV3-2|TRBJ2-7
CASSPPTGSYEQYF
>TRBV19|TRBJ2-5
CASSIEAGETQYF
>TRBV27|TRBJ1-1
CASRVRGINTEAFF
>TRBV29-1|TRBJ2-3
CSVEGSDTQYF
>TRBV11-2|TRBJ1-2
CASSLGHQAYGYTF